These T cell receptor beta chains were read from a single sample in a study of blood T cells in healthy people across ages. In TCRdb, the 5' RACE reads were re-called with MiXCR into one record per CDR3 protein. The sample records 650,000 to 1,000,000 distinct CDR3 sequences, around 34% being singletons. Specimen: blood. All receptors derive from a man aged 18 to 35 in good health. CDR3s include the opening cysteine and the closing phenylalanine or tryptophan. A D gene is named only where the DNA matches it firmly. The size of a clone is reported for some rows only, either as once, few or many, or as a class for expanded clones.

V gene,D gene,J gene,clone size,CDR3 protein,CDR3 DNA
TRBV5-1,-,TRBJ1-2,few,CASSLVLGAENYGYTF,TGCGCCAGCAGCTTGGTCTTGGGGGCCGAAAACTATGGCTACACCTTC
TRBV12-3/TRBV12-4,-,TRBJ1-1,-,CASSLGIGQPNTEAFF,TGTGCCAGCAGTTTGGGTATCGGGCAGCCAAACACTGAAGCTTTCTTT
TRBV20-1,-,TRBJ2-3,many,CSASPLANPTDTQYF,TGCAGTGCTAGTCCCCTAGCTAACCCTACAGATACGCAGTATTTT
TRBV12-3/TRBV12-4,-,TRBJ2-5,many,CASTLGSRETQYF,TGTGCCAGCACCTTGGGATCTCGAGAGACCCAGTACTTC
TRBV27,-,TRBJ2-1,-,CASRSGGVNEQFF,TGTGCCAGCAGGTCTGGAGGAGTCAATGAGCAGTTCTTC
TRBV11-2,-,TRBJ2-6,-,CASSSVQGSGANVLTF,TGTGCCAGCAGCTCTGTCCAAGGCTCTGGGGCCAACGTCCTGACTTTC
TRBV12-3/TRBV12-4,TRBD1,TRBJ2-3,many,CASSSRQGATDTQYF,TGTGCCAGCAGTTCCCGACAGGGGGCCACAGATACGCAGTATTTT
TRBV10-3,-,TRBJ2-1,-,CAISDRDRTRLGSYNEQFF,TGTGCCATCAGTGACAGGGACCGAACTAGGTTAGGCTCCTACAATGAGCAGTTCTTC
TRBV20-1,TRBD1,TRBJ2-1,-,CSARARTGGLRGNEQFF,TGCAGTGCTAGAGCGCGGACAGGGGGCCTAAGGGGGAATGAGCAGTTCTTC
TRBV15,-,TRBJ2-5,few,CATSLHGGETQYF,TGTGCCACCAGCCTACACGGAGGGGAGACCCAGTACTTC
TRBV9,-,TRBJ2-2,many,CASSAEGFGELFF,TGTGCCAGCAGCGCAGAGGGGTTCGGGGAGCTGTTTTTT
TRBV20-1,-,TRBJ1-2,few,CSATDGNYGYTF,TGCAGTGCTACGGACGGTAACTATGGCTACACCTTC
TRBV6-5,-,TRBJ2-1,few,CASSSQGREFF,TGTGCCAGCAGTTCGCAGGGTAGGGAGTTCTTC
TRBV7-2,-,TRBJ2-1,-,CASSPQSESSYNEQFF,TGTGCCAGCAGCCCGCAGTCTGAGAGCTCCTACAATGAGCAGTTCTTC
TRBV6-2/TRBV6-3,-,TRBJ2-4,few,CASSYFTGEQYF,TGTGCCAGCAGTTACTTTACGGGAGAGCAGTACTTC
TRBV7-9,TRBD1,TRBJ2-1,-,CASSIGQGIYNEQFF,TGTGCCAGCAGCATAGGACAGGGCATATACAATGAGCAGTTCTTC
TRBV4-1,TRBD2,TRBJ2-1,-,CASSQIAGGSNEQFF,TGCGCCAGCAGCCAAATAGCGGGGGGGTCTAACGAGCAGTTCTTC
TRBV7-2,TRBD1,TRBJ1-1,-,CASSKTGTGGFEAFF,TGTGCCAGCAGCAAAACCGGGACAGGGGGTTTTGAAGCTTTCTTT
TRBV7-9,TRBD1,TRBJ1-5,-,CASSLMTGGGNQPQHF,TGTGCCAGCAGCCTGATGACAGGGGGAGGCAATCAGCCCCAGCATTTT
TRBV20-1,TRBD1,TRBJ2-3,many,CSASTGTGPRAKRTQYF,TGCAGTGCTTCTACTGGGACAGGGCCCAGAGCGAAGCGTACGCAGTATTTT
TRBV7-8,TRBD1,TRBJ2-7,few,CASSFAGTGEHYEQYF,TGTGCCAGCAGCTTTGCCGGGACAGGGGAACACTACGAGCAGTACTTC
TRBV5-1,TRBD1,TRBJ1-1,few,CASSDPGQGPEAFF,TGCGCCAGCAGCGACCCGGGACAGGGGCCTGAAGCTTTCTTT
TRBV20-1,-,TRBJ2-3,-,CSTGSRGDTQYF,TGCAGTACTGGGTCCCGTGGAGATACGCAGTATTTT
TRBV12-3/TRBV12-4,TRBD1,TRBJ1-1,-,CASSTRQGARPGTEAFF,TGTGCCAGCAGTACCCGACAGGGGGCTAGGCCCGGCACTGAAGCTTTCTTT
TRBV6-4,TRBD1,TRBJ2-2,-,CATRQGANTGELFF,TGTGCCACCCGACAGGGGGCCAACACCGGGGAGCTGTTTTTT
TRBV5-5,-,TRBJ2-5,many,CASSPTFYWEKETQYF,TGTGCCAGCAGCCCAACCTTTTACTGGGAAAAAGAGACCCAGTACTTC
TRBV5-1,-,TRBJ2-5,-,CASSFDGFREETQYF,TGCGCCAGCAGCTTCGATGGGTTTCGGGAAGAGACCCAGTACTTC
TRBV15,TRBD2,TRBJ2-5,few,CATSRETSGVDEQYF,TGTGCCACCAGCAGAGAGACTAGCGGGGTCGATGAGCAGTACTTC